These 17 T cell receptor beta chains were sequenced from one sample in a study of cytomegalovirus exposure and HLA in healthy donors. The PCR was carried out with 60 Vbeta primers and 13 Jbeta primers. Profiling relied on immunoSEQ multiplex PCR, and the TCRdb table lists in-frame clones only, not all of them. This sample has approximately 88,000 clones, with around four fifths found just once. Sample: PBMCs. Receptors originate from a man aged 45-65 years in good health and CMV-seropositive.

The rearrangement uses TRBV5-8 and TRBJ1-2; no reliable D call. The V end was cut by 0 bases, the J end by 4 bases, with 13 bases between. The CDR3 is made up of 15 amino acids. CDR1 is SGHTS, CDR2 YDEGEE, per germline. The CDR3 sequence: CASSLGWSSAYGYTF. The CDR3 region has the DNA TGTGCCAGCAGCTTGGGGTGGAGTTCGGCCTATGGCTACACCTTC.

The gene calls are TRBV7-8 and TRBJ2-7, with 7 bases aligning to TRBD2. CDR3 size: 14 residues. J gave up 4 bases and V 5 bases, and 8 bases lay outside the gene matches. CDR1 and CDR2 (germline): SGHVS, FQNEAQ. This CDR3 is CASSRGTTYYEQYF. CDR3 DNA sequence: TGTGCCAGCAGCCGGGGGACTACATATTACGAGCAGTACTTC. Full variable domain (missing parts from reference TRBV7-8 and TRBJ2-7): GAGVSQSPRYKVAKRGQDVALRCDPISGHVSLFWYQQALGQGPEFLTYFQNEAQLDKSGLPSDRFFAERPEGSVSTLKIQRTQQEDSAVYLCASSRGTTYYEQYFGPGTRLTVT.

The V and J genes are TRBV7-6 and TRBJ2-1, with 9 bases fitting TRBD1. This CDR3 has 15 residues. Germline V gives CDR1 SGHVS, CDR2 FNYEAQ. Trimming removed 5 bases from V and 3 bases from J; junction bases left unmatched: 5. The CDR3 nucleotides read TGTGCCAGCAGCAAGGGACAGGGATACTACAATGAGCAGTTCTTC. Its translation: CASSKGQGYYNEQFF.

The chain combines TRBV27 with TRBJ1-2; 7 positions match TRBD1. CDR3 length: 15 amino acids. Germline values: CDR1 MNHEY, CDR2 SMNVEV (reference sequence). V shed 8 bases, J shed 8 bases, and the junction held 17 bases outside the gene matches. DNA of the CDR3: TGTGCCAGCGGTTCGCCAGGGGGTCCTAGAGCGGGCTACACCTTC. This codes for CASGSPGGPRAGYTF.

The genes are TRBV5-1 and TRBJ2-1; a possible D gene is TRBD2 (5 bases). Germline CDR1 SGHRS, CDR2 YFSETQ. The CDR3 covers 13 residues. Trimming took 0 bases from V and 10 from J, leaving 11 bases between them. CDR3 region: CASSLASQPEQFF. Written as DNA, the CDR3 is TGCGCCAGCAGCTTGGCTAGCCAACCCGAGCAGTTCTTC.

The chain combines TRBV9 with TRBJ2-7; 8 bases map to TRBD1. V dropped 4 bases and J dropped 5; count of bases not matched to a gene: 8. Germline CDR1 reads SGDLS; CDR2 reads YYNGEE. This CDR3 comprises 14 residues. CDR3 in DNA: TGTGCCAGCAGCCCTTCAGGGGGCAAGGACGAGCAGTACTTC. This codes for CASSPSGGKDEQYF.

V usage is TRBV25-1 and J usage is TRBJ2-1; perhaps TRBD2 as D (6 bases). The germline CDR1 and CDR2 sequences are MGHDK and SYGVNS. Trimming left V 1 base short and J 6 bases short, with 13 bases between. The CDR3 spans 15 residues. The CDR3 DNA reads TGTGCCAGCAGTGAATCGGGACTGATGGGCAATGAGCAGTTCTTC. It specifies CASSESGLMGNEQFF.

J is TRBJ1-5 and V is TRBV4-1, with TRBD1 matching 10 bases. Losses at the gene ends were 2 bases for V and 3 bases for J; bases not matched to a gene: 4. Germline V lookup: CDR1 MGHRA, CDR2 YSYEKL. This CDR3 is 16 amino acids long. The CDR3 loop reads CASSQSGQGFNQPQHF. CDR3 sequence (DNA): TGCGCCAGCAGCCAATCGGGACAGGGGTTCAATCAGCCCCAGCATTTT.

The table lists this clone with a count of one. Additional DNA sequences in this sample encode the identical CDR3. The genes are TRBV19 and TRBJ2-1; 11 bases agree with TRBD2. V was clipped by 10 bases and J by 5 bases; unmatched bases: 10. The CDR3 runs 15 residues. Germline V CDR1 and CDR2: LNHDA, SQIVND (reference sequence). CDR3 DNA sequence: TGTGCCACTACGCTACTAGCGGGGGTAGACAATGAGCAGTTCTTC. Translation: CATTLLAGVDNEQFF.

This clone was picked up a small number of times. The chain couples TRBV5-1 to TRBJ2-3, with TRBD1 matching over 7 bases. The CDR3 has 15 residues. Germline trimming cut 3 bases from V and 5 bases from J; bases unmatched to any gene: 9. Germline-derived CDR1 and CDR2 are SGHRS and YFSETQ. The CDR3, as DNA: TGCGCCAGCAGCTCTGAGGGGGCGAGGAGAGATACGCAGTATTTT. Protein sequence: CASSSEGARRDTQYF.

CDR3 nucleotides: TGCGCCAGCAGCTGGACCACAGGGGATAAACTGTTTTTT. Its translation is CASSWTTGDKLFF. V is TRBV5-1 and J is TRBJ1-4; TRBD1 matches at 7 bases. Per germline, CDR1 SGHRS and CDR2 YFSETQ. The CDR3 contains 13 residues. The junction had 7 bases not matched to a gene; V was cut back by 3 bases and J by 11 bases.

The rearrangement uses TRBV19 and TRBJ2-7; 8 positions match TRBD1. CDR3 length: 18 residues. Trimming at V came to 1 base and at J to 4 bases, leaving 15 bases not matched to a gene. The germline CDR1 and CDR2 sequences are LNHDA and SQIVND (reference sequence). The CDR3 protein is CASSIVNLGQGPGYEQYF. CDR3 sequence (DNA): TGTGCCAGTAGTATAGTTAATCTTGGACAGGGCCCTGGGTACGAGCAGTACTTC.

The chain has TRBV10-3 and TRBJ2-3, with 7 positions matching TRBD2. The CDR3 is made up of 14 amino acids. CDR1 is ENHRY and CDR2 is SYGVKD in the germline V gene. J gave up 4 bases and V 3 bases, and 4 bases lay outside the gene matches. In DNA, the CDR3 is TGTGCCATCAGTGATGCCGCGGGGGCAGATACGCAGTATTTT. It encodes CAISDAAGADTQYF.

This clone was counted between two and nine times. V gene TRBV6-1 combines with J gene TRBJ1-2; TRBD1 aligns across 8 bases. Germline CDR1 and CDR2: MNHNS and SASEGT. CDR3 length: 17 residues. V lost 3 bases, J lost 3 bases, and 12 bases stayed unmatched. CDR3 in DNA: TGTGCCAGCAGTGATGGACAGGGAACGGTAGCACACTATGGCTACACCTTC. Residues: CASSDGQGTVAHYGYTF.

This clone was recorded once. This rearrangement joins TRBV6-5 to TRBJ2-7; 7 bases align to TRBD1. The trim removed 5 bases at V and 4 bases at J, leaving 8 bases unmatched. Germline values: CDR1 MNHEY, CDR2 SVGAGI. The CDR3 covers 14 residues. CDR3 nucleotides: TGTGCCAGCAGTCGACAGGGAATGGAATACGAGCAGTACTTC. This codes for CASSRQGMEYEQYF.

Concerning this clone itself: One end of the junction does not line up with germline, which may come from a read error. The CDR3 here is CASSQEFAGDRPQNF. DNA of the CDR3: TGCGCCAGCAGCCAAGAATTCGCGGGGGATCGGCCCCAGAATTTT. This chain uses TRBV4-3 with TRBJ1-5, with a weak D call TRBD1 (5 bases). CDR1 LGHNA and CDR2 YSLEER come from the germline V gene. The CDR3 has 15 residues.

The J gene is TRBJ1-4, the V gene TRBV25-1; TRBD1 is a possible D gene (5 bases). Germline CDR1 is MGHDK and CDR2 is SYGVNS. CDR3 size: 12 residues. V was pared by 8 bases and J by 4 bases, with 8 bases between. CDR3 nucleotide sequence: TGTGCCAGCGGGAGGGGTAATGAAAAACTGTTTTTT. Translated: CASGRGNEKLFF.